What follows describes a single TCR beta chain. What it binds is unknown. This CDR3 is 13 amino acids long. The ends were cut back, 11 bases at V and 3 bases at J, with 15 bases in the middle. The germline gives CDR1 MRHNA, CDR2 SNTAGT. The sample belongs to a study of tumor-infiltrating lymphocytes in localized non-small cell lung cancer. Study information: Each patient gave resected tumor and non-adjacent uninvolved lung tissue. Study-wide points: Compared with uninvolved lung, tumors showed higher T cell infiltration by TCRbeta sequencing.

Sequenced by immunoSEQ multiplex PCR; TCRdb stores in-frame clones only, minus some. The sample contains roughly 12,000 clones, around four fifths of which appear only once. The sequence came from a human donor with non-small cell lung cancer. The source material was uninvolved lung tissue not adjacent to the tumor. The rearrangement links TRBV6-4 to TRBJ2-3, with D unclear. The CDR3 region has the DNA TGTGCCTGGTTAAGGGCCCGTACAGATACGCAGTATTTT. Translating it yields CAWLRARTDTQYF.